The next 26 T cell receptor beta chains were all read from a single sample in a study of blood T cell repertoires in COVID-19. The assay was immunoSEQ multiplex PCR, and TCRdb's table has in-frame clones only and misses some. The sample has about 290,000 clones; approximately 86% are singletons. Material for sequencing was peripheral blood. These receptors were obtained from a woman between 45 and 65 years old with active or convalescent COVID-19.

The chain's CDR3 is CATLSRTSGSNEQYF. CDR3 bases: TGTGCCACCCTTAGTCGGACTAGCGGGAGCAACGAGCAGTACTTC. The gene calls are TRBV2 and TRBJ2-7; 13 bases map to TRBD2. CDR3 size: 15 residues. Germline CDR1 and CDR2: SNHLY and FYNNEI. With 10 bases clipped from V and 5 bases from J, the junction kept 11 bases outside the gene matches.

The chain uses TRBV6-1 and TRBJ1-2; TRBD1 might be the D (6 bases). The CDR3 spans 13 residues. Trimming cost V 3 bases and J 6 bases, with 11 bases left between them. Germline CDR1 MNHNS, CDR2 SASEGT. This CDR3 is CASSDRQEDGYTF. Here the CDR3 DNA reads TGTGCCAGCAGTGACCGACAGGAGGATGGCTACACCTTC.

The chain recombines TRBV4-2 with TRBJ2-1; 7 bases are a match to TRBD2. In germline, CDR1 is LGHNA, CDR2 YNFKEQ. J lost 3 bases, V lost 0 bases, and 5 bases had no gene match. This CDR3 comprises 16 residues. The chain's CDR3 is CASSQEGSGNYNEQFF. The CDR3 DNA follows: TGTGCCAGCAGCCAAGAAGGGAGCGGGAACTACAATGAGCAGTTCTTC.

V gene TRBV13 combines with J gene TRBJ1-1; 10 bases line up with TRBD1. Germline V gives CDR1 PRHDT, CDR2 FYEKMQ (reference sequence). V lost 5 bases to trimming and J lost 5 bases; unmatched junction nucleotides: 11. This CDR3 contains 16 residues. DNA for the CDR3: TGTGCCAGCAGCCCCGACAGGGGGCGAGGGGGAACTGAAGCTTTCTTT. Residues: CASSPDRGRGGTEAFF.

The rearrangement links TRBV5-1 to TRBJ2-1; D remains unclear. Germline-derived CDR1 and CDR2 are SGHRS and YFSETQ. The CDR3 has 19 amino acids. V lost 0 bases and J 0 bases, leaving 19 bases between the germline ends. CDR3 protein: CASSLGAKVAVSSYNEQFF. Written as DNA, the CDR3 is TGCGCCAGCAGCTTGGGCGCTAAGGTGGCGGTCAGCTCCTACAATGAGCAGTTCTTC.

The chain carries TRBV2 and TRBJ1-1, with D uncertain. The CDR3 loop spans 12 amino acids. V was trimmed by 10 bases and J by 1 base, leaving 10 bases between them. Germline CDR1 reads SNHLY; CDR2 reads FYNNEI. This CDR3 reads CATSEGNTEAFF. Here the CDR3 DNA reads TGTGCCACTTCTGAGGGGAACACTGAAGCTTTCTTT.

This clone was detected many times. V and J are TRBV10-1 and TRBJ2-4; tentative D call: TRBD2 (5 bases). V lost 0 bases and J 4 bases, leaving 10 bases between the germline ends. The CDR3 has 15 residues. Germline assignment: CDR1 WNHNN and CDR2 SYGVQD (reference sequence). The CDR3, as DNA: TGCGCCAGCAGTGAGTCGATCAGCGGAAAAAACATTCAGTACTTC. Protein sequence: CASSESISGKNIQYF.

The CDR3 DNA follows: TGTGCCAGCAGCGTAGGGACAGGGATGTCGAACACTGAAGCTTTCTTT. Protein product: CASSVGTGMSNTEAFF. The gene calls are TRBV9 and TRBJ1-1; 8 bases are a match to TRBD1. CDR3 length: 16 residues. CDR1 SGDLS and CDR2 YYNGEE come from the germline V gene. Trimming took 0 bases from V and 1 from J; bases not matched to a gene: 5.

The CDR3 coding sequence is TGTGCCAGCAGTGACCGGACTAGCACGTACGAGCAGTACTTC. It encodes CASSDRTSTYEQYF. This chain connects TRBV2 to TRBJ2-7; 8 nucleotides align to TRBD2. J was trimmed by 4 bases and V by 3 bases; bases with no gene match: 5. Germline V lookup: CDR1 SNHLY, CDR2 FYNNEI. CDR3 length: 14 amino acids.

This rearrangement joins TRBV3-1 (or the pseudogene TRBV3-2) to TRBJ2-2; D gene uncertain. V dropped 5 bases and J dropped 5 bases, with 6 bases sitting between them. The CDR3 is 12 residues long. CDR1 LGHDT and CDR2 YNNKEL come from the germline V gene (reference sequence). This CDR3 is CASSFQTGELFF. For the CDR3, the DNA is TGTGCCAGCAGCTTCCAGACCGGGGAGCTGTTTTTT.

J is TRBJ2-2 and V is TRBV27, with D maybe TRBD2 (5 bases). V dropped 5 bases and J dropped 2 bases, with 15 bases sitting between them. The length of the CDR3 is 16 residues. Germline V gives CDR1 MNHEY, CDR2 SMNVEV (reference sequence). CDR3 sequence (DNA): TGTGCCAGCAGTCCCTCCCGGCGGGCCAACACCGGGGAGCTGTTTTTT. Encoded protein: CASSPSRRANTGELFF.

The chain is built from TRBV11-2 and TRBJ2-7; D is possibly TRBD2 (6 bases). Per the germline V gene, CDR1 is SGHAT and CDR2 is FQNNGV. The CDR3 contains 13 residues. V was trimmed by 3 bases and J by 3 bases, leaving 9 bases between them. Written as DNA, the CDR3 is TGTGCCAGCAGCTTCAGGACTAACTACGAGCAGTACTTC. As protein: CASSFRTNYEQYF.

The rearrangement uses TRBV28 and TRBJ2-7, with 11 bases lining up with TRBD1. CDR3 length: 16 residues. Losses at the gene ends were 2 bases for V and 8 bases for J; bases not matched to a gene: 11. Germline V gene sequence: CDR1 MDHEN, CDR2 SYDVKM. CDR3 in amino acids: CASSLNAGTGGRQQYF. CDR3 nucleotide sequence: TGTGCCAGCAGTTTAAACGCCGGGACAGGGGGACGGCAGCAGTACTTC.

The rearrangement links TRBV5-1 to TRBJ2-5; tentative D call: TRBD1 (6 bases). The CDR3 is 13 residues long. Looked up from germline, CDR1 is SGHRS and CDR2 is YFSETQ. V was clipped by 0 bases and J by 4 bases, with 7 bases between them. CDR3 amino acids: CASSLGTAETQYF. DNA for the CDR3: TGCGCCAGCAGCTTGGGGACAGCAGAGACCCAGTACTTC.

This chain connects TRBV9 to TRBJ2-1; TRBD2 matches at 7 bases. The CDR3 covers 16 residues. J was trimmed by 5 bases and V by 0 bases; bases with no gene match: 8. The germline CDR1 and CDR2 sequences are SGDLS and YYNGEE. CDR3 region: CASSVGAASGNNEQFF. The CDR3 DNA reads as TGTGCCAGCAGCGTAGGGGCCGCTAGCGGCAACAATGAGCAGTTCTTC. Together with reference TRBV9 and TRBJ2-1, the CDR3 gives the full variable domain: DSGVTQTPKHLITATGQRVTLRCSPRSGDLSVYWYQQSLDQGLQFLIQYYNGEERAKGNILERFSAQQFPDLHSELNLSSLELGDSALYFCASSVGAASGNNEQFFGPGTRLTVL.

There are a few counts of this clone. The rearrangement uses TRBV7-8 and TRBJ1-5; D might be TRBD1 (5 bases). The germline V gene has CDR1 SGHVS and CDR2 FQNEAQ. The V and J ends lost 5 bases and 3 bases respectively, with 14 bases between them. CDR3 length equals 15 residues. DNA of the CDR3: TGTGCCAGCAGCCCCTTGGGGGGGACCAATCAGCCCCAGCATTTT. It encodes CASSPLGGTNQPQHF.

The chain links TRBV7-9 to TRBJ1-4, with a tentative D call TRBD1 (5 bases). This CDR3 is 15 amino acids long. The germline V gene encodes CDR1 SEHNR and CDR2 FQNEAQ (reference sequence). Trimming pared 5 bases from V and 6 bases from J, leaving 16 bases between. The CDR3 coding sequence is TGTGCCAGCAGCCTCGGCGACAGCGTATATGAAAAACTGTTTTTT. Amino acids: CASSLGDSVYEKLFF. Using reference TRBV7-9 and TRBJ1-4 for the parts outside the CDR3, the full variable domain is DTGVSQNPRHKITKRGQNVTFRCDPISEHNRLYWYRQTLGQGPEFLTYFQNEAQLEKSRLLSDRFSAERPKGSFSTLEIQRTEQGDSAMYLCASSLGDSVYEKLFFGSGTQLSVL.

The chain employs TRBV5-5 and TRBJ2-1, with a possible D match to TRBD1 (6 bases). Germline values: CDR1 SGHKS, CDR2 YYEKEE (reference sequence). The ends were cut back, 1 base at V and 3 bases at J, with 11 bases in the middle. The CDR3 runs 15 residues. The CDR3 nucleotides are TGTGCCAGCAGCTTGTGGGGACACAGCTACAATGAGCAGTTCTTC. This codes for CASSLWGHSYNEQFF.

This clone has just a few counts. Different DNA sequences within this sample yield the same CDR3. This chain links TRBV27 with TRBJ1-2; perhaps TRBD1 as D (6 bases). The CDR3 totals 14 residues. The germline CDR1 and CDR2 sequences are MNHEY and SMNVEV (reference sequence). V gave up 3 bases and J gave up 4 bases, with 12 bases separating them. DNA for the CDR3: TGTGCCAGCAGTTTGGGGGCGCGAGGCTATGGCTACACCTTC. It codes for CASSLGARGYGYTF.

This chain joins TRBV7-8 and TRBJ1-1; no clear D. The CDR3 extends over 14 amino acids. With 0 bases removed from V and 2 bases from J, the gap between germline ends came to 7 bases. Per the germline V gene, CDR1 is SGHVS and CDR2 is FQNEAQ. This chain's CDR3 is CASSLAIANTEAFF. CDR3 nucleotide sequence: TGTGCCAGCAGCTTAGCTATAGCAAACACTGAAGCTTTCTTT.

This clone was detected only once. CDR3 DNA sequence: TGTGCCAGCAGCACCCACCCGGGACAGGGGACCGGGGAGCTGTTTTTT. Translated, it gives CASSTHPGQGTGELFF. The V call is TRBV3-1 (or the pseudogene TRBV3-2), the J call TRBJ2-2; 10 bases line up with TRBD1. CDR1 is LGHDT and CDR2 is YNNKEL in the germline V gene (reference sequence). CDR3 length: 16 amino acids. V shed 5 bases and J 5 bases; nucleotides not matched to a gene: 8.

V is TRBV4-2 and J is TRBJ2-5; 8 positions match TRBD2. The V segment lost 6 bases and the J segment 4 bases; nucleotides outside the gene matches: 10. Germline V lookup: CDR1 LGHNA, CDR2 YNFKEQ. CDR3 length equals 15 residues. The CDR3 protein is CASSPGTSRTETQYF. Written as DNA, the CDR3 is TGTGCCAGCAGTCCCGGGACTAGTCGTACAGAGACCCAGTACTTC.

The rearrangement joins TRBV4-2 to TRBJ2-5; tentatively, D is TRBD1 (6 bases). Trimming left V 4 bases short and J 6 bases short, with 21 bases between. Germline CDR1 and CDR2: LGHNA and YNFKEQ. The CDR3 is 16 residues long. The CDR3 loop reads CASSPSGQSDTKTQYF. For the CDR3, the DNA is TGTGCCAGCAGCCCTAGTGGACAGTCCGACACAAAGACCCAGTACTTC.

The chain carries TRBV7-2 and TRBJ1-6, with 7 bases lining up with TRBD1. The CDR3 runs 15 residues. The V gene end was trimmed by 3 bases and the J gene end by 7 bases; junction bases not matched to a gene: 6. The germline V gene encodes CDR1 SGHTA and CDR2 FQGNSA. DNA for the CDR3: TGTGCCAGCAGCTTTTGGACAGGCGGCAATTCACCCCTCCACTTT. Translated, it gives CASSFWTGGNSPLHF.

V is TRBV29-1 and J is TRBJ2-1; maybe TRBD1 (7 bases). The length of the CDR3 is 12 residues. V lost 7 bases and J 8 bases, leaving 15 bases between the germline ends. Germline V gives CDR1 SQVTM, CDR2 ANQGSEA. The CDR3 sequence is CSAGRQGDEQFF. As DNA, the CDR3 is TGCAGCGCCGGGAGACAGGGTGATGAGCAGTTCTTC.

The chain joins TRBV4-2 to TRBJ2-3, with 12 bases identical to TRBD2. The CDR3 sequence is 19 residues long. The V gene end was trimmed by 1 base and the J gene end by 5 bases; junction bases not matched to a gene: 13. Germline loops: CDR1 LGHNA, CDR2 YNFKEQ. CDR3: CASSQGRGASGRAGDTQYF. The CDR3 nucleotides are TGTGCCAGCAGCCAAGGAAGGGGGGCTAGCGGGAGGGCCGGAGATACGCAGTATTTT.